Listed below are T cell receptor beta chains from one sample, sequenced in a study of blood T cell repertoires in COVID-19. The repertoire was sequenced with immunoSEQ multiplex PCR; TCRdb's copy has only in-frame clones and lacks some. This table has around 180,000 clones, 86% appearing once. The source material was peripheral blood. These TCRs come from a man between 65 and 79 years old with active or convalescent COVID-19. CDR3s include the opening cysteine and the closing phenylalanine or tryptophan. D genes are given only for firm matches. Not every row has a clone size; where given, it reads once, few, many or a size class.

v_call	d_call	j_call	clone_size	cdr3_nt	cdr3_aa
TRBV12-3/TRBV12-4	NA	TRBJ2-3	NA	TGTGCCAGCAGTTTGGGCTTCGGAGATACGCAGTATTTT	CASSLGFGDTQYF
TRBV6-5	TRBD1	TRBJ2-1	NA	TGTGCCAGCAGTTACTCGGACAAGGGGGCTTACAATGAGCAGTTCTTC	CASSYSDKGAYNEQFF
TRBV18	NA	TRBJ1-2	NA	TGTGCCAGCTCACCCGACAGTAACTATGGCTACACCTTC	CASSPDSNYGYTF
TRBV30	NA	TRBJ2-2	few	TGTGCCTGGAGTGTACCGCGGACTTACACCGGGGAGCTGTTTTTT	CAWSVPRTYTGELFF
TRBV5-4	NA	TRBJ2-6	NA	TGTGCCAGCAGCTCCTACTTCTCTGGGGCCAACGTCCTGACTTTC	CASSSYFSGANVLTF
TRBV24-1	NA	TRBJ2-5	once	TGTGCCACCAGTGATTTTCGGTACAGGGAGACCCAGTACTTC	CATSDFRYRETQYF
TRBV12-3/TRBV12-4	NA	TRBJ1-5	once	TGTGCCAGCAGTTTACAGGGTAATCAGCCCCAGCATTTT	CASSLQGNQPQHF
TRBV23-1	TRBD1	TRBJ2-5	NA	TGCGCCAGCAGTCAATCGCCCCCCATTCTGGACAGGGCGCAAGAGACCCAGTACTTC	CASSQSPPILDRAQETQYF
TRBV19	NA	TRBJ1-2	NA	TGTGCCAGTAGTATCGAGGGTAACCCTAACTATGGCTACACCTTC	CASSIEGNPNYGYTF
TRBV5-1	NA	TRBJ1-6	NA	TGCGCCAGCAGCTTGAGGACAGCCAATTCACCCCTCCACTTT	CASSLRTANSPLHF
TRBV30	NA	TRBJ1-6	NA	TGTGCCTGGAGTGTACCCCCGCGGCGGCAGGGCTTTAATTCACCCCTCCACTTT	CAWSVPPRRQGFNSPLHF
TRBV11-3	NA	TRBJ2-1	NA	TGTGCCAGCAGCTCCGGGACTCACTCCTACAATGAGCAGTTCTTC	CASSSGTHSYNEQFF
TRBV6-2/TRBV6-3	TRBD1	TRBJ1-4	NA	TGTGCCAGCAGCTGGGACAGGGCGACGCAGAATGAAAAACTGTTTTTT	CASSWDRATQNEKLFF
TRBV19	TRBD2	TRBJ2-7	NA	TGTGCCAGTAGTAATTACATCGGGGGGGAGCAGTACTTC	CASSNYIGGEQYF
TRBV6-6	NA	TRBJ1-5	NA	TGTGCCAGTAGTTACTCGATACCCAGGGTCGACCAGCCCCAGCATTTT	CASSYSIPRVDQPQHF
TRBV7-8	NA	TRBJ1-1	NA	TGTGCCAGCAGCCCCAGTTACGTTTTCTCCGAGGACACTGAAGCTTTCTTT	CASSPSYVFSEDTEAFF
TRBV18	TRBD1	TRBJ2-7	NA	TGTGCCAGCTCACCAATCGAAGTAGGTCAGGGGGCTTTCTACGAGCAGTACTTC	CASSPIEVGQGAFYEQYF
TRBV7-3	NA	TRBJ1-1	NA	TGTGCCAGCAGCTTGGGAGGGGGAACTGAAGCTTTCTTT	CASSLGGGTEAFF
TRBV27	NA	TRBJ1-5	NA	TGTGCCAGCAGTTTAAACCACCGGTATAGCAATCAGCCCCAGCATTTT	CASSLNHRYSNQPQHF
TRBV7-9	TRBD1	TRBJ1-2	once	TGTGCCAGCAGCTCAACAGGGGACTATGGCTACACCTTC	CASSSTGDYGYTF
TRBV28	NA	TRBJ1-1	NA	TGTGCCAGCATTAACGGGGGGCGCAGGTCCGCTGAAGCTTTCTTT	CASINGGRRSAEAFF
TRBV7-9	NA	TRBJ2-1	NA	TGTGCCAGCAGCTTTTCCCTGTACAATGAGCAGTTCTTC	CASSFSLYNEQFF
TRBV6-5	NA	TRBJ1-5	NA	TGTGCCAGCAAAGGGGAGGGCCAGCCCCAGCATTTT	CASKGEGQPQHF
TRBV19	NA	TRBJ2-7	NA	TGTGCCAGTAGTATAGGCGGCAGAAACTCCTACGAGCAGTACTTC	CASSIGGRNSYEQYF
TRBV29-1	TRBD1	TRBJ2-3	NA	TGCAGCGCTAGGACAGGGGGCAGAGATACGCAGTATTTT	CSARTGGRDTQYF
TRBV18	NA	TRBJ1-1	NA	TGTGCCAGCTCGCCGCGTCAGGGGACTGAAGCTTTCTTT	CASSPRQGTEAFF
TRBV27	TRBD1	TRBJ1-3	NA	TGTGCCAGCAGGCGCACAGGGGACGGAAACACCATATATTTT	CASRRTGDGNTIYF
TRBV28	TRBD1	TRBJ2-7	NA	TGTGCCAGCAGGCGCGGACAGGGGACCTACGAGCAGTACTTC	CASRRGQGTYEQYF
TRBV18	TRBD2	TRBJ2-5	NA	TGTGCCAGCTCAAAGGGACTACAAGAGACCCAGTACTTC	CASSKGLQETQYF
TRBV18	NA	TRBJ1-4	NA	TGTGCCAGCTCACCAGGACAGAATGAAAAACTGTTTTTT	CASSPGQNEKLFF
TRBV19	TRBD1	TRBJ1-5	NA	TGTGCCAGTAGGGTCGCCCCGGGACAGGGAAGCAATCAGCCCCAGCATTTT	CASRVAPGQGSNQPQHF
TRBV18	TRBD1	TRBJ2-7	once	TGTGCCAGCTCACCACGGAGGGACAGGGGCCACGAGCAGTACTTC	CASSPRRDRGHEQYF
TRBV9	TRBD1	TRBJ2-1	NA	TGTGCCAGCAGCGCCTCAGGGGGCTCCTACAATGAGCAGTTCTTC	CASSASGGSYNEQFF
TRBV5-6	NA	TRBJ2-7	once	TGTGCCAGCAGCTTAAGGAGCTCCTACGAGCAGTACTTC	CASSLRSSYEQYF
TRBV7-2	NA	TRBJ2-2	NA	TGTGCCAGCAGCCCACGACAGCTCGCGAACACCGGGGAGCTGTTTTTT	CASSPRQLANTGELFF
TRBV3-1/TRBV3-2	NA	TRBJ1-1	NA	TGTGCCAGCAGCCAGCAGGGGAAAGAGACTGAAGCTTTCTTT	CASSQQGKETEAFF
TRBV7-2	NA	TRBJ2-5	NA	TGTGCCAGCAGCTTTAGGCTCACCCTCGGGGAAGAGACCCAGTACTTC	CASSFRLTLGEETQYF
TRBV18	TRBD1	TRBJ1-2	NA	TGTGCCAGCTCCCTTACAGGGGGAGAAGGCTACACCTTC	CASSLTGGEGYTF
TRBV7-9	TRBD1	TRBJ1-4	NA	TGTGCCAGCAGCTTGGGGACAGGGATTAATGAAAAACTGTTTTTT	CASSLGTGINEKLFF
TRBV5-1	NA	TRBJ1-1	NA	TGCGCCAGCAGCCCGGACAGCCAGAACACTGAAGCTTTCTTT	CASSPDSQNTEAFF
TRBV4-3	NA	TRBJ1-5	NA	TGCGCCAGCAGCCGCGGGCTCCATCAGCCCCAGCATTTT	CASSRGLHQPQHF
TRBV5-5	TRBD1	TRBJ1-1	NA	TGTGCCAGCGAGGGGGCAGCGATGAACACTGAAGCTTTCTTT	CASEGAAMNTEAFF
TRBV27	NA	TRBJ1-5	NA	TGTGCCAGCAGTTTGGGGGGGGGCCATCAGCCCCAGCATTTT	CASSLGGGHQPQHF
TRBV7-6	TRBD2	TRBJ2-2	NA	TGTGCCAGCAGCCGACTAGCGTGGGCCGGGGAGCTGTTTTTT	CASSRLAWAGELFF
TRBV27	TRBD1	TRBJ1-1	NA	TGTGCCAGCAGTTCCCACCGGACAGGGTCTGAAGCTTTCTTT	CASSSHRTGSEAFF
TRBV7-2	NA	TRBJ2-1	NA	TGTGCCAGCAGCCCAGTTACTATCTATGAGCAGTTCTTC	CASSPVTIYEQFF
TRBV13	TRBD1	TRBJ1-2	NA	TGTGCCAGCAGCCCCCTGAGGGGGCTCTACACCTTC	CASSPLRGLYTF
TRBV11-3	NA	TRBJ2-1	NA	TGTGCCAGCAGCCCAGACCACAGGGACGGGTACAATGAGCAGTTCTTC	CASSPDHRDGYNEQFF